Below are 32 T cell receptor beta chains sequenced from a single sample in a study of response to subunit inactivated influenza vaccine. TCRdb processed the RT-PCR reads anew with MiXCR; each CDR3 protein has one entry. The sample consists of over 150,000 distinct CDR3 sequences, approximately 15% of them appearing once. The material was CD8+ T cells sorted from PBMCs, obtained about 5 days after vaccination. These receptors came from a man aged 50-60 years who received an inactivated influenza vaccine.

V is TRBV7-9 and J is TRBJ2-1, with 8 bases aligning to TRBD1. CDR3 length: 14 amino acids. Germline V gene data show CDR1 as SEHNR and CDR2 as FQNEAQ (reference sequence). J lost 4 bases, V lost 1 base, and 0 bases had no gene match. The CDR3 reads CASSLGTGYNEQFF. In DNA form, the CDR3 reads TGTGCCAGCAGCTTAGGGACAGGGTACAATGAGCAGTTCTTC.

This clonotype was seen a handful of times. The gene calls are TRBV28 and TRBJ1-1; perhaps TRBD1 as D (5 bases). The CDR3 loop spans 13 amino acids. In germline, CDR1 is MDHEN, CDR2 SYDVKM. Trimming stripped 2 bases from V and 3 bases from J, with 7 bases between. CDR3 residues: CASSLVTDTEAFF. In nucleotides, the CDR3 is TGTGCCAGCAGTTTAGTGACAGACACTGAAGCTTTCTTT.

The V gene is TRBV7-6, the J gene TRBJ2-3; tentatively, D is TRBD2 (5 bases). The CDR3 runs 16 residues. Germline V gene data show CDR1 as SGHVS and CDR2 as FNYEAQ. Trimming took 0 bases from V and 2 from J, leaving 12 bases between them. In DNA, the CDR3 is TGTGCCAGCAGCTTAGCGCACCGGGGATCCACAGATACGCAGTATTTT. Its protein product is CASSLAHRGSTDTQYF.

The chain couples TRBV6-1 to TRBJ2-7, with 8 bases identical to TRBD1. This CDR3 is built from 12 residues. V lost 6 bases to trimming and J lost 6 bases; unmatched junction nucleotides: 4. CDR1 MNHNS and CDR2 SASEGT come from the germline V gene. CDR3 sequence: CASSSDRVEQYF. CDR3 in DNA: TGTGCCAGCAGCTCGGACAGGGTCGAGCAGTACTTC.

The chain combines TRBV7-6 with TRBJ2-5; a weak D match, TRBD2 (6 bases). V lost 1 base and J 5 bases, leaving 14 bases between the germline ends. Per germline, CDR1 SGHVS and CDR2 FNYEAQ. The CDR3 consists of 15 residues. The CDR3 spells CASSLVAGLEETQYF. CDR3 sequence (DNA): TGTGCCAGCAGCTTAGTCGCGGGGCTCGAGGAGACCCAGTACTTC.

This clonotype was counted ten times or more. This chain connects TRBV20-1 to TRBJ2-7; 9 positions match TRBD1. CDR1 and CDR2 from the germline V gene are DFQATT and SNEGSKA (reference sequence). The V gene end was trimmed by 4 bases and the J gene end by 6 bases; junction bases not matched to a gene: 7. The CDR3 extends over 13 amino acids. The CDR3 here is CSATTGTGSEQYF. The CDR3 bases are TGCAGTGCTACAACCGGGACAGGGAGCGAGCAGTACTTC.

V gene TRBV6-5 combines with J gene TRBJ2-1; unclear D gene. V lost 0 bases to trimming and J lost 5 bases, with 8 bases between them. Germline lookup yields CDR1 MNHEY and CDR2 SVGAGI. The CDR3 is 14 amino acids. CDR3 bases: TGTGCCAGCAGTTACTCAGAGGACCACAATGAGCAGTTCTTC. It yields the protein CASSYSEDHNEQFF.

The rearrangement joins TRBV12-3 or TRBV12-4 to TRBJ1-1; the match to TRBD1 covers 7 bases. J gave up 2 bases and V 3 bases, and 3 bases lay outside the gene matches. The CDR3 has 14 residues. CDR3: CASSFQGGNTEAFF. DNA for the CDR3: TGTGCCAGCAGTTTTCAGGGGGGCAACACTGAAGCTTTCTTT.

This clonotype was counted between two and nine times. The genes are TRBV7-2 and TRBJ1-1, with 9 bases matching TRBD1. Germline trimming cut 5 bases from V and 6 bases from J; bases unmatched to any gene: 7. CDR1 is SGHTA, CDR2 FQGNSA, per germline. CDR3 length: 14 amino acids. DNA of the CDR3: TGTGCCAGCAGCGTAACAGGGGGCTATCCTGAAGCTTTCTTT. Amino acids: CASSVTGGYPEAFF.

The V call is TRBV6-1, the J call TRBJ2-7, with D possibly being TRBD2 (6 bases). CDR1 and CDR2 from the germline V gene are MNHNS and SASEGT. The CDR3 totals 14 residues. Trimming shortened V by 1 base and J by 1 base, and 8 bases separated the two germline ends. The CDR3 reads CASSEVGGSYEQYF. DNA of the CDR3: TGTGCCAGCAGTGAAGTGGGGGGATCCTACGAGCAGTACTTC.

In its sample, this clonotype is large. The chain is built from TRBV10-3 and TRBJ1-5, with a tentative D call TRBD1 (6 bases). V lost 2 bases to trimming and J lost 4 bases, with 15 bases between them. Germline CDR1 ENHRY, CDR2 SYGVKD. The CDR3 spans 16 residues. CDR3 sequence reads: CAISERDGTFNQPQHF. CDR3 sequence (DNA): TGTGCCATCAGTGAGAGGGACGGGACATTTAATCAGCCCCAGCATTTT.

Ten or more counts support this clonotype. This chain links TRBV20-1 with TRBJ2-1; TRBD2 aligns across 7 bases. CDR3 length equals 15 residues. Germline CDR1 is DFQATT and CDR2 is SNEGSKA (reference sequence). After removal of 6 bases from V and 1 base from J, the junction contained 9 bases not matched to a gene. The CDR3 coding sequence is TGCAGTGCCGGGGTCGGGAGGCTTTCCTACAATGAGCAGTTCTTC. Translating it yields CSAGVGRLSYNEQFF.

The V and J genes are TRBV5-6 and TRBJ1-2; 7 bases line up with TRBD1. CDR1 and CDR2 from the germline V gene are SGHDT and YYEEEE. Trimming took 4 bases from V and 6 from J; bases not matched to a gene: 3. The CDR3 loop spans 12 amino acids. CDR3 bases: TGTGCCAGCAGCACGACAGGGAATGGCTACACCTTC. It translates to CASSTTGNGYTF.

J is TRBJ2-2 and V is TRBV27; weak D call: TRBD2 (6 bases). V lost 5 bases to trimming and J lost 6 bases, with 25 bases between them. Germline V lookup: CDR1 MNHEY, CDR2 SMNVEV (reference sequence). The CDR3 totals 18 residues. CDR3 DNA: TGTGCCAGCAGTCCCGGAGCAGCGGGTACCACGAGGTCCGGGGAGCTGTTTTTT. Translation gives CASSPGAAGTTRSGELFF.

In regard to this clonotype: Germline is not matched at one junction end, which may reflect a read error. The chain is built from TRBV7-7 and TRBJ2-3, with 11 bases aligning to TRBD1. The CDR3 spans 15 residues. Germline-derived CDR1 and CDR2 are SSHAT and FNYEAQ (reference sequence). CDR3: CASSPGQGAADTQYF. As DNA, the CDR3 is TGTGCTAGCAGCCCAGGACAGGGGGCTGCAGATACGCAGTATTTT.

The chain combines TRBV29-1 with TRBJ2-1; the D call may be TRBD1 or TRBD2 (5 bases each). This CDR3 has 14 residues. CDR1 and CDR2 from the germline V gene are SQVTM and ANQGSEA. V was trimmed by 4 bases and J by 10 bases, leaving 20 bases between them. CDR3 DNA sequence: TGCAGCGTTGGGGGGATGACTGTCCGGGACGAGCAGTTCTTC. Its translation is CSVGGMTVRDEQFF.

This clonotype occurred a few times. At one of its ends the junction is not consistent with the germline gene, which may arise from a read error. The gene calls are TRBV27 and TRBJ2-1, with 9 positions matching TRBD2. The CDR3 covers 15 residues. The germline V gene encodes CDR1 MNHEY and CDR2 SMNVEV (reference sequence). CDR3 sequence (DNA): TGTGCCAGCAGTGCCGGGACTAGCTCCCACAATGAGCAGTTCTTC. This translates into CASSAGTSSHNEQFF.

This chain joins TRBV2 and TRBJ2-1, with D tentatively TRBD1 (6 bases). This CDR3 comprises 15 residues. The germline V and J ends were trimmed by 2 bases and 1 base, with 9 bases remaining between them. In germline, CDR1 is SNHLY, CDR2 FYNNEI. CDR3 coding DNA: TGTGCCAGCAGTGAACAGGGGAGATCCTACAATGAGCAGTTCTTC. Protein sequence: CASSEQGRSYNEQFF.

This clonotype has a count of ten or more. CDR3 nucleotide sequence: TGTGCCACCCGACTAGCGTCCCGGGGGTACGAGCAGTACTTC. Protein sequence: CATRLASRGYEQYF. This chain uses TRBV28 with TRBJ2-7, with 8 positions matching TRBD2. This CDR3 is 14 amino acids long. Trimming took 10 bases from V and 4 from J; bases not matched to a gene: 12. Germline V lookup: CDR1 MDHEN, CDR2 SYDVKM.

Ten or more counts support this clonotype. J is TRBJ2-3 and V is TRBV10-3, with D unresolved. Germline lookup yields CDR1 ENHRY and CDR2 SYGVKD. CDR3 length equals 15 residues. Between the trimmed V and J ends, which lost 0 bases and 1 base, there was a span of 8 bases. The CDR3 DNA reads TGTGCCATCAGTGAGTCCGGCGGAGGCACAGATACGCAGTATTTT. Translation: CAISESGGGTDTQYF.

The V gene is TRBV20-1, the J gene TRBJ2-1; D possibly corresponds to TRBD2 (5 bases). V shed 3 bases and J shed 8 bases, with 11 bases lying between them. Germline V gene lookup returns CDR1 DFQATT and CDR2 SNEGSKA (reference sequence). The CDR3 spans 12 residues. The DNA of the CDR3 is TGCAGTGCTAGTAGGGTCGGGGATGAGCAGTTCTTC. It is translated as CSASRVGDEQFF.

The chain links TRBV25-1 to TRBJ2-1; 7 positions agree with TRBD2. Germline CDR1 and CDR2: MGHDK and SYGVNS. V lost 2 bases and J lost 9; bases outside the gene matches: 10. This CDR3 is 15 amino acids long. CDR3 sequence: CASSELPMGGSEQFF. The CDR3 region has the DNA TGTGCCAGCAGTGAACTCCCGATGGGGGGGAGTGAGCAGTTCTTC.

This clonotype came up a few times. This rearrangement joins TRBV20-1 to TRBJ2-2; D remains unclear. V was trimmed by 1 base and J by 3 bases, leaving 3 bases between them. The CDR3 runs to 12 residues. Germline loops: CDR1 DFQATT, CDR2 SNEGSKA (reference sequence). The CDR3 DNA sequence: TGCAGTGCTAGAGGGGACACCGGGGAGCTGTTTTTT. It is translated as CSARGDTGELFF.

The chain recombines TRBV9 with TRBJ1-4; a possible D gene is TRBD1 (6 bases). This CDR3 has 14 amino acids. Per the germline V gene, CDR1 is SGDLS and CDR2 is YYNGEE. V lost 4 bases to trimming and J lost 7 bases, with 14 bases between them. The CDR3 protein is CASSRGQLAEKLFF. The CDR3 DNA is TGTGCCAGCAGCCGGGGGCAGCTTGCTGAAAAACTGTTTTTT.

The chain carries TRBV20-1 and TRBJ2-5, with TRBD2 matching over 10 bases. The CDR3 spans 14 residues. The germline V gene has CDR1 DFQATT and CDR2 SNEGSKA (reference sequence). V shed 4 bases and J 5 bases; nucleotides not matched to a gene: 7. The CDR3 spells CSAIKREGPETQYF. The CDR3 bases are TGCAGTGCTATCAAGCGGGAGGGCCCGGAGACCCAGTACTTC.

V gene TRBV4-3 combines with J gene TRBJ1-5; D is possibly TRBD1 (6 bases). The CDR3 is 16 amino acids. The germline V gene has CDR1 LGHNA and CDR2 YSLEER. Trimming pared 0 bases from V and 4 bases from J, leaving 13 bases between. The CDR3 nucleotides are TGCGCCAGCAGCCAAGATCAGGGGCAGAATAATCAGCCCCAGCATTTT. Translation: CASSQDQGQNNQPQHF.

The sample holds a few counts of this clonotype. The chain employs TRBV28 and TRBJ2-7, with D unclear. V was clipped by 5 bases and J by 1 base, with 15 bases between them. CDR3 length: 15 amino acids. In germline, CDR1 is MDHEN, CDR2 SYDVKM. The CDR3: CASSAGRTISYEQYF. The CDR3 nucleotides read TGTGCCAGCAGTGCCGGACGTACGATTTCCTACGAGCAGTACTTC.

The chain links TRBV2 to TRBJ2-7; a possible D gene is TRBD2 (5 bases). Germline V gene data show CDR1 as SNHLY and CDR2 as FYNNEI. The CDR3 length is 14 residues. The ends were cut back, 5 bases at V and 5 bases at J, with 16 bases in the middle. The CDR3 DNA follows: TGTGCCAGCAGTCGGCGGGCGGATGCCCACGAGCAGTACTTC. Translated, it gives CASSRRADAHEQYF.

This chain links TRBV6-6 with TRBJ2-7; D is unresolved. Germline CDR1 is MNHNY and CDR2 is SVGAGI (reference sequence). V was cut by 2 bases and J by 2 bases, with 4 bases left in between. The CDR3 is made up of 12 amino acids. The CDR3 loop is CASSYVPYEQYF. In DNA form, the CDR3 reads TGTGCCAGCAGTTACGTGCCCTACGAGCAGTACTTC.

V gene TRBV30 combines with J gene TRBJ1-2; D is ambiguous. This CDR3 has 12 amino acids. Trimming stripped 3 bases from V and 4 bases from J, with 9 bases between. Looked up from germline, CDR1 is GTSNPN and CDR2 is SVGIG (reference sequence). CDR3 bases: TGTGCCTGGAGGGGTTCTAGCTATGGCTACACCTTC. Translation: CAWRGSSYGYTF.

This clonotype occurred many times. This chain links TRBV7-9 with TRBJ2-1; D remains ambiguous. V was trimmed by 1 base and J by 6 bases, leaving 7 bases between them. CDR3 length equals 13 residues. Looked up from germline, CDR1 is SEHNR and CDR2 is FQNEAQ (reference sequence). The DNA of the CDR3 is TGTGCCAGCAGCTTAGAGGCAGGCAATGAGCAGTTCTTC. Translating it yields CASSLEAGNEQFF.

This clonotype was detected ten times or more. This chain connects TRBV4-3 to TRBJ2-1, with TRBD2 matching 10 bases. Germline V CDR1 and CDR2: LGHNA, YSLEER. V was pared by 5 bases and J by 4 bases, with 8 bases of the junction left unmatched. The CDR3 is 16 amino acids. CDR3 DNA: TGCGCCAGCAGCGCAACGACTAGCGGGTTATACAATGAGCAGTTCTTC. Amino acids: CASSATTSGLYNEQFF.